Here is one T cell receptor beta chain with its context. The antigen remains unidentified. Using immunoSEQ multiplex PCR, the repertoire was profiled, and TCRdb retains in-frame clones only, with some absent. This table holds under 50,000 clones, around 90% found once. This specimen belongs to a study of regulatory dendritic cells for organ transplantation. Notes on the study in general: Memory CD8+ T cells were the most oligoclonal; naive cells were highly diverse. Considerable individual heterogeneity was seen in alloreactive memory CD8+ T cells.

CD4+ or CD8+ T cells were sorted as naive CD45RA+ or memory CD45RO+. CDR1 and CDR2 from the germline V gene are SGHTA and FQGNSA. The V gene lost 7 bases and the J gene lost 3 bases, with 16 bases spanning the gap. The CDR3 is made up of 15 amino acids. Sample: naive CD8+ T cells from blood. Subset given: CD45RA+ naive T cells. The sequence derives from a human donor in good health. V usage is TRBV7-2 and J usage is TRBJ2-1; the D is unclear. CDR3 coding DNA: TGTGCCAGCACAGGCGGCCCTACCAACTACAATGAGCAGTTCTTC. The encoded protein is CASTGGPTNYNEQFF.